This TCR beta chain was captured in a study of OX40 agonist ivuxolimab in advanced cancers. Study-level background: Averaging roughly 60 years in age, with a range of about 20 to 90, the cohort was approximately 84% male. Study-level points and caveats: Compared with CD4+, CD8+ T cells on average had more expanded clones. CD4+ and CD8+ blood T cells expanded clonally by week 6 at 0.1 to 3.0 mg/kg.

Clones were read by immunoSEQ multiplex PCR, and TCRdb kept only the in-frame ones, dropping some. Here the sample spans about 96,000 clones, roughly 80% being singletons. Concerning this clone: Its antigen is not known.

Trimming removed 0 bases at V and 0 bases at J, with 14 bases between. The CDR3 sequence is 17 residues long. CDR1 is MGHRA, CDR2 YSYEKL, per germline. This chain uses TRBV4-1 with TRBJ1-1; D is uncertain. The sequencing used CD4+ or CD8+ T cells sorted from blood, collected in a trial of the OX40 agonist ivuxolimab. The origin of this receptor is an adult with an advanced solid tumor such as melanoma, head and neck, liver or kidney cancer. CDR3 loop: CASSQDPPLPVNTEAFF. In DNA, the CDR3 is TGCGCCAGCAGCCAAGATCCTCCCCTGCCAGTGAACACTGAAGCTTTCTTT.